This entry concerns a single T cell receptor beta chain. Its cognate antigen is unknown. The final CDR3 position lacks the conserved phenylalanine or tryptophan, pointing to a likely read error. The PCR ran on 60 Vbeta and 13 Jbeta primers. Sequencing used immunoSEQ multiplex PCR; TCRdb keeps in-frame clones, though not all of them. This table holds 150,000 to 200,000 clones, around 77% found once. The data stem from a study of cytomegalovirus exposure and HLA in healthy donors. Background on the study: Of the donors genotyped, about 390 in all, about 80% fell in the Caucasian-associated ancestry cluster.

Study-level points and caveats: As immune exposure information, only CMV serostatus was available. Researchers reported from a later analysis that most CMV-associated TCR beta chains appeared HLA-restricted. There were some public TCRs occurring in many donors, but most TCR sequences were rare.

The germline V gene encodes CDR1 MGHDK and CDR2 SYGVNS. V lost 11 bases, J lost 2 bases, and 16 bases lay in between. The CDR3 has 13 residues. Source material: PBMCs. The J gene is TRBJ2-7, the V gene TRBV25-1; TRBD1 is a possible D gene (5 bases). The sequence was collected from a female donor in good health and CMV-seronegative. The CDR3 DNA reads TGTGCCTCCCAGGGTAGCCCACCCTACGAGCAGTACTCC. Translating it yields CASQGSPPYEQYS.